These T cell receptor beta chains were read from a single sample in a study of human T cells and chemical hapten exposure. TCRdb recomputed calls from the RACE reads with MiXCR, one row per CDR3 protein. The table has a few hundred thousand distinct CDR3 sequences, 7.7% seen once. This specimen was whole blood, taken in connection with sensitization to the hapten diphenylcyclopropenone (DPC). The receptors derive from a man between 18 and 29 years old with alopecia areata. Some clones in this sample may be carry-over from other donors' samples. Both conserved end residues are part of each CDR3. The D gene is left open where the match is weak. Clone sizes are given selectively: once, few, many, or a class where the clone is expanded.

cdr3_aa cdr3_nt j_call v_call clone_size cdr3_length d_call
CASSVEGVSYEQYF TGTGCCAGCAGCGTAGAAGGAGTCTCCTACGAGCAGTACTTC TRBJ2-7 TRBV9 - 14 -
CASGLTLAGISRGYTF TGTGCTAGTGGTTTGACTTTGGCTGGAATCTCAAGGGGCTACACCTTC TRBJ1-2 TRBV12-5 - 16 -
CASSSGFPRNTEAFF TGTGCCAGCAGTTCTGGTTTTCCAAGGAACACTGAAGCTTTCTTT TRBJ1-1 TRBV12-3/TRBV12-4 - 15 -
CAISENSSGAAEAFF TGTGCCATCAGTGAGAATTCCTCGGGGGCGGCTGAAGCTTTCTTT TRBJ1-1 TRBV10-3 - 15 -
CASSLDRGTQYF TGTGCCAGCTCACTCGATCGAGGGACCCAGTACTTC TRBJ2-5 TRBV18 many 12 -
CSVVDRANQPQHF TGCAGCGTTGTGGACAGGGCTAATCAGCCCCAGCATTTT TRBJ1-5 TRBV29-1 many 13 TRBD1
CSASHTLTNTEAFF TGCAGTGCTAGTCATACACTAACGAACACTGAAGCTTTCTTT TRBJ1-1 TRBV20-1 few 14 -
CASSLERRNYGYTF TGTGCCAGCAGTTTGGAGAGGAGAAACTATGGCTACACCTTC TRBJ1-2 TRBV12-3/TRBV12-4 - 14 -
CASSPYVWNSYNEQFF TGTGCCAGCTCACCGTATGTTTGGAACTCCTACAATGAGCAGTTCTTC TRBJ2-1 TRBV18 few 16 -
CATSRTGGGQPQHF TGTGCCACCAGCAGAACAGGGGGAGGGCAGCCCCAGCATTTT TRBJ1-5 TRBV15 few 14 TRBD1
CASSPGTDEKLFF TGTGCCAGCTCACCCGGGACGGATGAAAAACTGTTTTTT TRBJ1-4 TRBV18 many 13 -
CASSLRDTFTGELFF TGTGCCAGCAGCTTACGCGACACCTTCACCGGGGAGCTGTTTTTT TRBJ2-2 TRBV7-8 many 15 -
CASRPTGASNQPQHF TGTGCCAGCAGACCGACAGGAGCGAGCAATCAGCCCCAGCATTTT TRBJ1-5 TRBV6-5 few 15 -
CASRSTGTSGRNEQFF TGTGCCAGCAGGTCCACCGGGACTAGCGGGAGGAATGAGCAGTTCTTC TRBJ2-1 TRBV6-6 - 16 TRBD2
CASSAQRGSTDTQYF TGTGCCAGCAGTGCCCAGCGGGGGAGCACAGATACGCAGTATTTT TRBJ2-3 TRBV28 few 15 TRBD2
CSASDRGYNEQFF TGCAGTGCTAGTGACAGGGGGTACAATGAGCAGTTCTTC TRBJ2-1 TRBV20-1 few 13 TRBD1
CASSGSRGRGYTEAFF TGTGCCAGCAGTGGCTCGAGGGGAAGGGGGTACACTGAAGCTTTCTTT TRBJ1-1 TRBV25-1 few 16 -
CASKGLPPNEQFF TGTGCCAGCAAAGGGTTGCCACCTAATGAGCAGTTCTTC TRBJ2-1 TRBV6-2/TRBV6-3 - 13 -
CASSPTLGETQYF TGTGCCAGCAGCCCTACTTTGGGGGAGACCCAGTACTTC TRBJ2-5 TRBV7-9 many 13 -
CASSYSEEGPGELFF TGTGCCAGCAGTTACTCGGAGGAGGGGCCCGGGGAGCTGTTTTTT TRBJ2-2 TRBV6-2/TRBV6-3 few 15 -
CASSLSPRGQPQHF TGTGCCAGCAGCTTAAGTCCCAGGGGCCAGCCCCAGCATTTT TRBJ1-5 TRBV5-5 - 14 -
CASSVLGTGVYEQYF TGTGCCAGCAGCGTACTCGGGACAGGGGTGTACGAGCAGTACTTC TRBJ2-7 TRBV9 - 15 TRBD1
CASSLAGASGWTEAFF TGTGCCAGCAGCCTTGCGGGGGCCTCGGGGTGGACTGAAGCTTTCTTT TRBJ1-1 TRBV6-2/TRBV6-3 - 16 -
CASSGDSSNTGELFF TGTGCCAGCAGTGGCGACAGCTCGAACACCGGGGAGCTGTTTTTT TRBJ2-2 TRBV6-4 many 15 -
CASSLGGTGANVLTF TGTGCCAGCAGCTTAGGAGGGACTGGGGCCAACGTCCTGACTTTC TRBJ2-6 TRBV11-3 many 15 -
CASSMTANTGELFF TGTGCCAGCAGTATGACAGCGAACACCGGGGAGCTGTTTTTT TRBJ2-2 TRBV2 many 14 -
CAISEKSMNTEAFF TGTGCCATCAGTGAAAAATCCATGAACACTGAAGCTTTCTTT TRBJ1-1 TRBV10-3 - 14 -
CASSQDRTGSQFF TGCGCCAGCAGCCAAGACAGAACAGGGAGTCAGTTCTTC TRBJ2-1 TRBV4-1 - 13 -
CASSLEVGAKNIQYF TGCGCCAGCAGCTTGGAAGTGGGGGCCAAAAACATTCAGTACTTC TRBJ2-4 TRBV5-1 - 15 -
CASPKQGGDSYEQYF TGTGCCAGCCCAAAACAGGGGGGCGACTCCTACGAGCAGTACTTC TRBJ2-7 TRBV25-1 few 15 TRBD1
CASSPSGSGYTF TGTGCCAGCAGCCCTTCAGGGTCTGGCTACACCTTC TRBJ1-2 TRBV14 many 12 -
CASSLRARDRVGNEQFF TGTGCCAGCAGTTTAAGGGCCCGGGACAGGGTTGGGAATGAGCAGTTCTTC TRBJ2-1 TRBV27 many 17 TRBD1
CASSDSGGADTQYF TGTGCCAGCAGTGATAGCGGGGGGGCCGATACGCAGTATTTT TRBJ2-3 TRBV6-4 many 14 TRBD2
CASSDPNRENTEAFF TGTGCCAGCAGTGACCCGAACAGGGAAAACACTGAAGCTTTCTTT TRBJ1-1 TRBV25-1 many 15 -
CASSLTPVDTEAFF TGTGCCAGCAGTTTAACACCGGTGGACACTGAAGCTTTCTTT TRBJ1-1 TRBV12-3/TRBV12-4 - 14 -
CASFGGMNTEAFF TGTGCCAGCTTCGGGGGGATGAACACTGAAGCTTTCTTT TRBJ1-1 TRBV6-1 - 13 -
CATSKTRETQYF TGTGCCACCTCGAAGACTCGAGAGACCCAGTACTTC TRBJ2-5 TRBV3-1 - 12 -
CASSVDSRSYNSPLHF TGTGCCAGCAGCGTGGACAGTAGGTCCTATAATTCACCCCTCCACTTT TRBJ1-6 TRBV7-9 many 16 -
CVSIPGLASTDTQYF TGTGTCAGCATCCCGGGACTAGCGAGCACAGATACGCAGTATTTT TRBJ2-3 TRBV14 - 15 TRBD2
CASSLKYMNTEAFF TGCGCCAGCAGCTTGAAATACATGAACACTGAAGCTTTCTTT TRBJ1-1 TRBV5-1 few 14 -
CASSYIPREAFF TGTGCCAGCAGTTACATCCCGCGTGAAGCTTTCTTT TRBJ1-1 TRBV6-2/TRBV6-3 few 12 -
CASSSPDRGSQPQHF TGTGCCAGCAGTTCGCCGGACAGGGGATCTCAGCCCCAGCATTTT TRBJ1-5 TRBV12-3/TRBV12-4 few 15 TRBD1
CASSLRIAGTDTQYF TGCGCCAGCAGCTTGAGAATAGCGGGCACAGATACGCAGTATTTT TRBJ2-3 TRBV5-1 few 15 -
CASSVGTESSNSPLHF TGTGCCAGCAGCGTAGGGACAGAGTCGTCTAATTCACCCCTCCACTTT TRBJ1-6 TRBV5-6 - 16 TRBD1
CASSVGGIDGDTQYF TGTGCCAGCAGCGTAGGGGGGATTGATGGAGATACGCAGTATTTT TRBJ2-3 TRBV9 few 15 -
CASSLRGAGSNQPQHF TGTGCCAGCAGTTTAAGGGGCGCAGGGAGCAATCAGCCCCAGCATTTT TRBJ1-5 TRBV12-3/TRBV12-4 few 16 -
CASSLAFSGGSTDTQYF TGCGCCAGCAGCTTAGCTTTTAGCGGGGGAAGCACAGATACGCAGTATTTT TRBJ2-3 TRBV5-1 - 17 TRBD2
CASSLLGTYNTGELFF TGTGCCAGCAGCTTATTAGGGACCTACAACACCGGGGAGCTGTTTTTT TRBJ2-2 TRBV7-3 - 16 -
CASSYHPTGGTEAFF TGTGCCAGCAGTTACCACCCGACTGGGGGCACTGAAGCTTTCTTT TRBJ1-1 TRBV6-2/TRBV6-3 many 15 -
CASSLSLLSITDTQYF TGTGCCAGCAGCTTATCCCTTCTATCCATCACAGATACGCAGTATTTT TRBJ2-3 TRBV7-8 - 16 -
CSVASEIAPNTGELFF TGCAGCGTTGCCTCAGAGATAGCGCCGAACACCGGGGAGCTGTTTTTT TRBJ2-2 TRBV29-1 - 16 -
CASSELRKSLVYTF TGTGCCAGCAGTGAGTTAAGGAAGAGTCTCGTCTACACCTTC TRBJ1-2 TRBV7-8 - 14 -